These 28 T cell receptor beta chains came from one sample sequenced in a study of blood T cells in healthy people across ages. PCR was performed a second time for about 7 to 11 cycles using a sample-barcoded 5' primer and a J-beta primer mix. Each CDR3 protein is one row after TCRdb ran MiXCR on the 5' RACE reads. The sample has approximately 2,000,000 distinct CDR3 sequences, about 39% seen once. The sequenced sample consisted of blood. Receptors were obtained from a human donor in good health.

This clonotype was recorded a few times. V usage is TRBV4-3 and J usage is TRBJ1-2; 7 positions agree with TRBD1. The germline gives CDR1 LGHNA, CDR2 YSLEER. Unmatched junction bases numbered 17, after V lost 4 bases and J lost 6 bases. CDR3 length: 17 amino acids. This chain's CDR3 is CASSPPGPQQGSHGYTF. CDR3 DNA: TGCGCCAGCAGCCCACCCGGTCCTCAACAGGGGAGCCATGGCTACACCTTC.

This clonotype was counted a single time. A much larger clone lies a single base off, so this may be a read error. The chain employs TRBV7-2 and TRBJ2-6; D may be TRBD1 (5 bases). Germline V lookup: CDR1 SGHTA, CDR2 FQGNSA. The CDR3 runs to 17 residues. Here the CDR3 DNA reads TGTGCCAGCAGCTTCCAGCTCCGTCACTCTGGGGCCAACGTCCCGACTTTC. It translates to CASSFQLRHSGANVPTF.

This clonotype was seen once. The V gene is TRBV7-9, the J gene TRBJ1-2; D is ambiguous. V lost 3 bases, J lost 6 bases, and 11 bases lay in between. CDR1 and CDR2 from the germline V gene are SEHNR and FQNEAQ (reference sequence). The CDR3 is 13 residues long. The CDR3 DNA is TGTGCCAGCAGCTTCCAGGCAGCCCATGGCTACACCTTC. Amino acids: CASSFQAAHGYTF.

The rearrangement uses TRBV19 and TRBJ1-2, with D possibly matching TRBD1 (6 bases). The CDR3 totals 17 residues. Germline assignment: CDR1 LNHDA and CDR2 SQIVND (reference sequence). The germline V and J ends were trimmed by 3 bases and 3 bases, with 20 bases remaining between them. CDR3 coding DNA: TGTGCCAGTAGTATCCAAATACAGGGCTTCGATGACTATGGCTACACCTTC. Encoded protein: CASSIQIQGFDDYGYTF.

This clonotype was detected a few times. The chain uses TRBV4-3 and TRBJ1-2; weak D call: TRBD1 (6 bases). Germline CDR1 reads LGHNA; CDR2 reads YSLEER. V lost 5 bases and J lost 7, with 17 bases in between. The CDR3 sequence is 14 residues long. CDR3 residues: CASSALQGLSGYTF. CDR3 nucleotides: TGCGCCAGCAGCGCGCTACAGGGTTTATCTGGCTACACCTTC.

The chain links TRBV7-2 to TRBJ2-4; D is ambiguous. The CDR3 contains 13 residues. V lost 5 bases and J 8 bases, leaving 13 bases between the germline ends. The germline V gene has CDR1 SGHTA and CDR2 FQGNSA. The CDR3 DNA sequence: TGTGCCAGCAGCCCGGGCAATTTTGACATTCAGTACTTC. As protein: CASSPGNFDIQYF.

V usage is TRBV27 and J usage is TRBJ2-7, with 7 bases aligning to TRBD2. J lost 2 bases, V lost 8 bases, and 9 bases had no gene match. Looked up from germline, CDR1 is MNHEY and CDR2 is SMNVEV (reference sequence). There are 14 residues in the CDR3. The CDR3, as DNA: TGTGCCAGCTCGGGGCTAGCGGAGACCTACGAGCAGTACTTC. Translation gives CASSGLAETYEQYF.

The table lists this clonotype with many counts. V and J are TRBV29-1 and TRBJ2-1; D unclear. CDR1 is SQVTM and CDR2 is ANQGSEA in the germline V gene. Trimming left V 7 bases short and J 9 bases short, with 16 bases between. This CDR3 region has 12 residues. CDR3 sequence (DNA): TGCAGCGCCACGACCACAATCAGTGAGCAGTTCTTC. Translated: CSATTTISEQFF.

This clonotype was detected a few times. The chain joins TRBV6-6 to TRBJ2-3; TRBD2 might be the D (5 bases). There are 14 residues in the CDR3. Trimming took off 6 bases at V and 6 bases at J, with 16 bases between the two ends. Germline V CDR1 and CDR2: MNHNY, SVGAGI (reference sequence). DNA for the CDR3: TGTGCCAGCAGCCCGTTCGGGGTAGGGGATACGCAGTATTTT. Its protein is CASSPFGVGDTQYF.

This clonotype was detected only a few times. The genes are TRBV11-2 and TRBJ2-1, with D possibly TRBD1 on 5 matching bases. Trimming left V 4 bases short and J 8 bases short, with 21 bases between. Germline-derived CDR1 and CDR2 are SGHAT and FQNNGV. The CDR3 covers 16 residues. The CDR3 loop reads CASSSWQGSNPHEQFF. CDR3 bases: TGTGCCAGCAGCTCGTGGCAGGGAAGCAACCCCCATGAGCAGTTCTTC.

The V call is TRBV5-4, the J call TRBJ1-1; no reliable D call. V lost 4 bases and J lost 6, with 13 bases in between. Germline CDR1 is SGHNT and CDR2 is YYREEE (reference sequence). The CDR3 spans 13 residues. The CDR3 protein is CASSQNEHAEAFF. The DNA of the CDR3 is TGTGCCAGCAGCCAAAACGAGCACGCTGAAGCTTTCTTT.

This clonotype was found a few times. The rearrangement links TRBV7-2 to TRBJ2-7; no definite D call. V dropped 5 bases and J dropped 0 bases, with 11 bases sitting between them. This CDR3 region has 14 residues. Looked up from germline, CDR1 is SGHTA and CDR2 is FQGNSA. This CDR3 reads CASSPATASYEQYF. The CDR3 DNA sequence: TGTGCCAGCAGCCCCGCAACGGCCTCCTACGAGCAGTACTTC.

This clonotype appeared a single time. One junction end does not reproduce the germline sequence, and a read error may be involved. The gene calls are TRBV18 and TRBJ2-4; D remains unclear. Near its end, the DNA agrees better with TRBJ2-7, so the J call may be wrong. The V gene's germline CDR1 is KGHSH and CDR2 LQKENI. The CDR3 covers 15 residues. The CDR3 sequence is CACSPGTEDAYEQYF. The CDR3 nucleotides are TGTGCCTGCTCACCCGGTACTGAAGACGCCTACGAGCAGTACTTC.

Worth noting for this clonotype: This may arise from a read error, as a much more abundant clone is one base away. Lacking the conserved final phenylalanine or tryptophan, this CDR3 likely reflects a read error. J is TRBJ1-2 and V is TRBV20-1; 7 bases match TRBD1. Germline V CDR1 and CDR2: DFQATT, SNEGSKA (reference sequence). The V gene end was trimmed by 6 bases and the J gene end by 8 bases; junction bases not matched to a gene: 12. CDR3 length: 13 residues. CDR3 residues: CSALWTGTGGYTV. In nucleotides, the CDR3 is TGCAGTGCCCTTTGGACAGGCACAGGGGGCTACACCGTC.

The table lists this clonotype with a few counts. The gene calls are TRBV7-3 and TRBJ1-1; D is ambiguous. Trimming cost V 0 bases and J 1 base, with 9 bases left between them. The length of the CDR3 is 15 residues. Germline V gives CDR1 SGHTA, CDR2 FQGTGA. The CDR3 region is CASSLTWARNTEAFF. The CDR3, as DNA: TGTGCCAGCAGCTTAACGTGGGCCAGGAACACTGAAGCTTTCTTT.

With respect to this clonotype: A read error is possible here, since a much larger clone lies one base away. This chain links TRBV12-3 or TRBV12-4 with TRBJ2-3; 15 bases are a match to TRBD2. This CDR3 spans 16 amino acids. The CDR3 region is CASSWGLAGGTDAQYF. In nucleotides, the CDR3 is TGTGCCAGCAGTTGGGGACTAGCGGGAGGCACAGATGCGCAGTATTTT.

V gene TRBV13 combines with J gene TRBJ2-5; TRBD1 might be the D (5 bases). The length of the CDR3 is 12 residues. CDR1 is PRHDT, CDR2 FYEKMQ, per germline (reference sequence). Trimming pared 0 bases from V and 13 bases from J, leaving 12 bases between. The CDR3 region is CASSLGPQGTYF. The CDR3 nucleotides read TGTGCCAGCAGCTTAGGCCCCCAGGGAACGTACTTC.

The CDR3 region is CASNGARSYNEQFF. In nucleotides, the CDR3 is TGTGCCAGCAATGGAGCCCGCTCTTACAATGAGCAGTTCTTC. The chain is built from TRBV2 and TRBJ2-1; no firm D call. The germline V gene has CDR1 SNHLY and CDR2 FYNNEI. The V end lost 7 bases, the J end lost 4 bases, and 14 bases lay between the germline ends. This CDR3 has 14 residues.

The V gene is TRBV15, the J gene TRBJ1-2, with TRBD1 matching over 10 bases. Trimming cost V 5 bases and J 6 bases; bases outside gene matches: 15. CDR3 length: 17 amino acids. Germline CDR1 and CDR2: LNHNV and YYDKDF (reference sequence). Written as DNA, the CDR3 is TGTGCCACCAGCCCCACGGCCCTGACAGGGGGCGGAGATGGCTACACCTTC. Residues: CATSPTALTGGGDGYTF.

This clonotype was recorded only once. This sequence joins TRBV5-1 and TRBJ2-5, with 8 positions matching TRBD2. CDR1 and CDR2 from the germline V gene are SGHRS and YFSETQ. The CDR3 covers 17 residues. Trimming removed 0 bases from V and 7 bases from J; junction bases left unmatched: 14. The CDR3 region has the DNA TGCGCCAGCAGCTTGGCCTTTCAGCGGGGGCGTGGGGTGACCCAGTACTTC. This codes for CASSLAFQRGRGVTQYF.

This clonotype was detected a few times. The rearrangement joins TRBV28 to TRBJ2-7; 10 bases align to TRBD2. V was pared by 2 bases and J by 7 bases, with 14 bases of the junction left unmatched. The germline V gene has CDR1 MDHEN and CDR2 SYDVKM. The CDR3 consists of 17 residues. This CDR3 is CASSLGGISGGAIEQYF. CDR3 sequence (DNA): TGTGCCAGCAGTTTAGGTGGGATAAGCGGGGGGGCAATTGAGCAGTACTTC. The full variable domain, with the rest looked up from reference TRBV28 and TRBJ2-7, is DVKVTQSSRYLVKRTGEKVFLECVQDMDHENMFWYRQDPGLGLRLIYFSYDVKMKEKGDIPEGYSVSREKKERFSLILESASTNQTSMYLCASSLGGISGGAIEQYFGPGTRLTVT.

This clonotype has more than one count but fewer than ten. V usage is TRBV15 and J usage is TRBJ2-1; D perhaps matches TRBD2 (6 bases). CDR1 and CDR2 from the germline V gene are LNHNV and YYDKDF (reference sequence). This CDR3 region has 21 residues. V was shortened by 1 base and J by 0 bases, with 25 bases between the two germline ends. DNA of the CDR3: TGTGCCACCAGCAGAGGGTCTAGCGTAGGCCTGACCCTAAGCTCCTACAATGAGCAGTTCTTC. This gives the protein CATSRGSSVGLTLSSYNEQFF.

The rearrangement joins TRBV5-1 to TRBJ2-4; D not certain. Gene TRBJ2-7 matches the end of the DNA better, so the J call may be wrong. CDR1 and CDR2 (germline): SGHRS, YFSETQ. The CDR3 loop spans 13 amino acids. DNA for the CDR3: TGCGCCAGCAACCCGGACGTCACGGACGAGCAGTACTTC. Protein product: CASNPDVTDEQYF.

This clonotype was seen only a few times. The chain joins TRBV5-5 to TRBJ2-1, with TRBD1 matching 8 bases. Per germline, CDR1 SGHKS and CDR2 YYEKEE (reference sequence). The trim removed 0 bases at V and 9 bases at J, leaving 5 bases unmatched. This CDR3 is built from 14 residues. CDR3 nucleotide sequence: TGTGCCAGCAGCTTGGGACAGGGGTGGGGTGAGCAGTTCTTC. Translating it yields CASSLGQGWGEQFF.

V and J are TRBV29-1 and TRBJ1-2; unclear D gene. Per the germline V gene, CDR1 is SQVTM and CDR2 is ANQGSEA. Trimming cost V 4 bases and J 6 bases, with 15 bases left between them. CDR3 size: 13 residues. CDR3 in amino acids: CSVAGSTLNGYTF. CDR3 nucleotides: TGCAGCGTTGCTGGCAGTACCTTAAATGGCTACACCTTC.

This clonotype appeared once. The CDR3 nucleotides are TGTGCCAGCAGCACTACATCAGGGGGGAGCACTGAAGCTTTCTTT. It encodes CASSTTSGGSTEAFF. V usage is TRBV6-6 and J usage is TRBJ1-1; 7 bases map to TRBD1. The CDR3 has 15 residues. The germline CDR1 and CDR2 sequences are MNHNY and SVGAGI (reference sequence). The V gene end was trimmed by 6 bases and the J gene end by 4 bases; junction bases not matched to a gene: 11.

This clonotype was observed many times. The chain's CDR3 is CASSFRFVLAGGPVKNEQFF. The CDR3 DNA reads as TGTGCCAGCAGCTTTCGTTTTGTGTTAGCGGGGGGGCCAGTTAAAAATGAGCAGTTCTTC. The chain couples TRBV7-2 to TRBJ2-1, with TRBD2 matching over 11 bases. This CDR3 region has 20 residues. Unmatched junction bases numbered 20, after V lost 3 bases and J lost 7 bases. From germline, CDR1 is SGHTA and CDR2 FQGNSA.

The chain has TRBV29-1 and TRBJ2-7; D may match TRBD1 or TRBD2 (5 bases each). The CDR3 has 13 amino acids. Germline CDR1 reads SQVTM; CDR2 reads ANQGSEA. Trimming removed 5 bases at V and 4 bases at J, with 15 bases between. The CDR3 DNA sequence: TGCAGCGTTTACAGGATGGACTCTTACGAGCAGTACTTC. This codes for CSVYRMDSYEQYF.